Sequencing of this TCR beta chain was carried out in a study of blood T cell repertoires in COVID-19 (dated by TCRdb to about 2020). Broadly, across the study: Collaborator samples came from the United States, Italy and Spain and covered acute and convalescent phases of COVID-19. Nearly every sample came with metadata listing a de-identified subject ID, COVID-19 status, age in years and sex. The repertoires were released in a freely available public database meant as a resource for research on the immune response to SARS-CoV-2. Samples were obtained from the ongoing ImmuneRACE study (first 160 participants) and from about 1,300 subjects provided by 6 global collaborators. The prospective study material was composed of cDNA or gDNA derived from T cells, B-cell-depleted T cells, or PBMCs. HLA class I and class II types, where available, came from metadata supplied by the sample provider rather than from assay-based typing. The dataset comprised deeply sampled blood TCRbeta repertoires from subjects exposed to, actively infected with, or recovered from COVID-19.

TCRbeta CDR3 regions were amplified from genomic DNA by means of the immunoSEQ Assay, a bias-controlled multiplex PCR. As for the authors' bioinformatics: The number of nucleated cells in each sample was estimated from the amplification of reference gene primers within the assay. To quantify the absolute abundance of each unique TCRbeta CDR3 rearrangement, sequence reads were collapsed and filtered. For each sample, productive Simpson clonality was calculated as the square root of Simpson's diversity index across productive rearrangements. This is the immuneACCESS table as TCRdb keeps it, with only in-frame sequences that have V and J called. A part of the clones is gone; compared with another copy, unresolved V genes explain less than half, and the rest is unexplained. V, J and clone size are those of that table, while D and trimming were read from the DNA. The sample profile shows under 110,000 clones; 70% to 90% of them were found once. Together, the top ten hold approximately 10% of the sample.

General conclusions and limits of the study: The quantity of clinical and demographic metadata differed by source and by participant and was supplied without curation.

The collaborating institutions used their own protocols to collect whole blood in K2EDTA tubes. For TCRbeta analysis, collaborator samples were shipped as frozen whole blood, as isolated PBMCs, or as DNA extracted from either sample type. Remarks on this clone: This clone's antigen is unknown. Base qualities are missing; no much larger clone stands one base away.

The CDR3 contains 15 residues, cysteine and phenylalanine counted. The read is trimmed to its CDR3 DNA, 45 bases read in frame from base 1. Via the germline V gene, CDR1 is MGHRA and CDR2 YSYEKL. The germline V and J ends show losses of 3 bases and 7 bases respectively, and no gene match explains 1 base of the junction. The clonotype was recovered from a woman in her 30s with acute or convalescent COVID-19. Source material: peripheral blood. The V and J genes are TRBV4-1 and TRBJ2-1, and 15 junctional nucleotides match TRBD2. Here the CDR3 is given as CASSHGLAGGNEQFF. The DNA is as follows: TGCGCCAGCAGCCATGGACTAGCGGGGGGGAATGAGCAGTTCTTC.